Included here is one TCR beta chain sequence, with context. Germline V lookup: CDR1 MNHEY, CDR2 SVGAGI. J gave up 0 bases and V 6 bases, and 8 bases lay outside the gene matches. The CDR3 runs to 15 residues. In the study's own analysis: Reference gene primers were amplified, and this amplification served to estimate nucleated cell counts. Clones were read by immunoSEQ multiplex PCR, and TCRdb kept only the in-frame ones, dropping some. V and J calls and clone size follow that table, whereas D and trimming were derived from the DNA. The sample lists about 180,000 clones; about four fifths were seen once. The data stem from a study of blood T cell repertoires in COVID-19. Study in general: There were acute and convalescent COVID-19 samples, and they came from the United States, Italy and Spain. T cells, B-cell-depleted T cells, or PBMCs supplied cDNA or gDNA.

The chain carries TRBV6-5 and TRBJ2-7; 7 bases line up with TRBD1. The receptor was derived from a man between 65 and 80 years old with active or convalescent COVID-19. What was sequenced was peripheral blood. The CDR3 is CASSNHGQDSYEQYF. CDR3 DNA sequence: TGTGCCAGCAGCAACCACGGACAGGACTCCTACGAGCAGTACTTC.